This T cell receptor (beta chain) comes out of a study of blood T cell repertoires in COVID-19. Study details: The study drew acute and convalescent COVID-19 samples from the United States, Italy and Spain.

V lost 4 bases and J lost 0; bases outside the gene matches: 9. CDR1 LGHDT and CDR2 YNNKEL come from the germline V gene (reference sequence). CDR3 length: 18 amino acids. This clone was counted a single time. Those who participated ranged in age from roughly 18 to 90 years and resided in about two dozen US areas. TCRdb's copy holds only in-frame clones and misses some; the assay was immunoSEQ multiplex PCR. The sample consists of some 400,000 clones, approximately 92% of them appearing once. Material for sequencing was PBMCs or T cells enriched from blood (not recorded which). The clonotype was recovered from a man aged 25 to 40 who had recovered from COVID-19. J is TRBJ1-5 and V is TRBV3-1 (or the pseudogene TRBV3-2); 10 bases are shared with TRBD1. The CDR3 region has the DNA TGTGCCAGCAGCCCAAGTGGGGGACAGGGGTATAGCAATCAGCCCCAGCATTTT. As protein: CASSPSGGQGYSNQPQHF.